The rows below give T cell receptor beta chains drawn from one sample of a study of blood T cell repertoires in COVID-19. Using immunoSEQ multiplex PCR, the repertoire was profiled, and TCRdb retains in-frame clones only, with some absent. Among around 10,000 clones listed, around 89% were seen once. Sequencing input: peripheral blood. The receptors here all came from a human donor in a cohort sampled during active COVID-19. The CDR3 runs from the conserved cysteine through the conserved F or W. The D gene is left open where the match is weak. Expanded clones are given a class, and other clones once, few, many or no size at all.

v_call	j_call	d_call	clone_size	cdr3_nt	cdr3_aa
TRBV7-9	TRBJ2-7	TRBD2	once	TGTGCCAGCAGCCGACTAGAGCGGGGGCAGTACTTC	CASSRLERGQYF
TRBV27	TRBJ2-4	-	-	TGTGCCAGCAGTTTAATTGGGACACGGGCAGCGTCCAAAAACATTCAGTACTTC	CASSLIGTRAASKNIQYF
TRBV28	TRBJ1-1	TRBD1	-	TGTGCCAGCAGCTCAGCGGGACAGGGCTGGAATGAAGCTTTCTTT	CASSSAGQGWNEAFF
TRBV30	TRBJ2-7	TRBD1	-	TGTGCCTGGAGTGTACGGAGGACAGGGATCTACGAGCAGTACTTC	CAWSVRRTGIYEQYF
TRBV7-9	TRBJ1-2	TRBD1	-	TGTGCCAGCAATCCCGCGAGGGGCAGGGGGCGCTACTATGGCTACACCTTC	CASNPARGRGRYYGYTF
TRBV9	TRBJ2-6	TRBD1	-	TGTGCCAGCAGCGAGGGACAGGGATCAGGGGCCAACGTCCTGACTTTC	CASSEGQGSGANVLTF
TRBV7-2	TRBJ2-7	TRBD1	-	TGTGCCAGCAGGAACCAGGGGGTATCCTACGAGCAGTACTTC	CASRNQGVSYEQYF
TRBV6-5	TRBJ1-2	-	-	TGTGCCAGCAGTTACGACTCCGCAGGGGCTCCTGAGGGCTACACCTTC	CASSYDSAGAPEGYTF
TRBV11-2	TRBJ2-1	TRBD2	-	TGTGCCAGCAGCTTAGGACGGGGGGGCCCCAATGAGCAGTTCTTC	CASSLGRGGPNEQFF
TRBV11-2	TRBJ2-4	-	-	TGTGCCAGCAGCTTAGGACAAGAAAACATTCAGTACTTC	CASSLGQENIQYF
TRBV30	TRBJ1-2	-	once	TGTGCCTGGAGTGTAAAAGAACTTAACTATGGCTACACCTTC	CAWSVKELNYGYTF
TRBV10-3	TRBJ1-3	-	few	TGTGCCATCAGGGACAGCTCTGGAAACACCATATATTTT	CAIRDSSGNTIYF
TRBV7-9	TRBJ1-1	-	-	TGTGCCAGCAGCTTAGCGCGGGGCGTGGGCGCGAACACTGAAGCTTTCTTT	CASSLARGVGANTEAFF
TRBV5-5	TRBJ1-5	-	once	TGTGCCAGCAGCTTGCCGGGATGGGATCAGCCCCAGCATTTT	CASSLPGWDQPQHF
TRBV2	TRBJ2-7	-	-	TGTGCCAGCTCAGGGTACTACGAGCAGTACTTC	CASSGYYEQYF
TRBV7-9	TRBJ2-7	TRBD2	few	TGTGCCAGCAGCCCTATAGCGGGGGCCTACTACGAGCAGTACTTC	CASSPIAGAYYEQYF
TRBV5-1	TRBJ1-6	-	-	TGCGCCAGCAGCCCGGGCTCCTATAATTCACCCCTCCACTTT	CASSPGSYNSPLHF
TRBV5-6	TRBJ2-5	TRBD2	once	TGTGCCAGCAGCTCCCTATCTAGCGGTCAAGAGACCCAGTACTTC	CASSSLSSGQETQYF
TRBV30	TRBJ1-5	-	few	TGTGCCTGGAGTGTACAGGACAATCAGCCCCAGCATTTT	CAWSVQDNQPQHF